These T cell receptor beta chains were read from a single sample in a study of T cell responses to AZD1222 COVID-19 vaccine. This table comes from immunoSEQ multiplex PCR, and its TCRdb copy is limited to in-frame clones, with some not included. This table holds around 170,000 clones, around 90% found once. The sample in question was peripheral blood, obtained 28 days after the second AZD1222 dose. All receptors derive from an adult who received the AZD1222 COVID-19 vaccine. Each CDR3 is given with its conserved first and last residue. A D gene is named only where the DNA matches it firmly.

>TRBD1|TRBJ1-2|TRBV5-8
TGTGCCACTTCGATTGACAGGGGGGTTGATGGCTACACCTTC
CATSIDRGVDGYTF
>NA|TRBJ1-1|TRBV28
TGTGCCAGCAGTTTGCAGGGGAACTATCAAAGAGCTTTCTTT
CASSLQGNYQRAFF
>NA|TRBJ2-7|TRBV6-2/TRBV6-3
TGTGCCAGCAGTTACAGTTCGGGGAGGTCGAGCTCCTACGAGCAGTACTTC
CASSYSSGRSSSYEQYF
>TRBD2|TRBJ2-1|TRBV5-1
TGCGCCAGCAGCTTGGCCCTGGGACTAGCGGGGAACGGAACCTACAATGAGCAGTTCTTC
CASSLALGLAGNGTYNEQFF
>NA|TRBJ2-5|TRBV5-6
TGTGCCAGCAGCTCGATGCGGCCCTGGGAAATAGAGACCCAGTACTTC
CASSSMRPWEIETQYF
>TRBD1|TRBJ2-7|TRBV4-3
TGCGCCAGCAGCCAAGGGGACAGCGTCTACGAGCAGTACTTC
CASSQGDSVYEQYF
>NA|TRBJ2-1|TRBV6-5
TGTGCCAGCAGTTACGGGCAGGAAAACAATGAGCAGTTCTTC
CASSYGQENNEQFF
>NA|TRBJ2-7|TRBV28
TGTGCCAGCAGTTTATTATTCAACGAGCAGTACTTC
CASSLLFNEQYF
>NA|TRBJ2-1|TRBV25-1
TGTGCCAGCAGTGAATATTCACAGGCCAATGAGCAGTTCTTC
CASSEYSQANEQFF
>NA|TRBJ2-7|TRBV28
TGTGCCAGCAGTTTCGTCGTCGGCTCCTACGAGCAGTACTTC
CASSFVVGSYEQYF
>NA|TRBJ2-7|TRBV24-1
TGTGCCACCAGTGATTTTGAGGGAGCCGAGCAGTACTTC
CATSDFEGAEQYF
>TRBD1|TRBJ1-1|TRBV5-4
TGTGCCAGCAGGTGGACAGGGAGGAGCGCTGAAGCTTTCTTT
CASRWTGRSAEAFF
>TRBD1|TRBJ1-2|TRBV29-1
TGCAGCGTTGAAAAGGGGACAGGGCAAGTTGGCTACACCTTC
CSVEKGTGQVGYTF
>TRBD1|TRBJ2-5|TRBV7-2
TGTGCCAGCAAGCGCGGGACAGGGGCGGAGACCCAGTACTTC
CASKRGTGAETQYF
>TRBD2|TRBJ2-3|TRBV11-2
TGTGCCAGCAGCCCCGTCGCGGGGGGCACAGATACGCAGTATTTT
CASSPVAGGTDTQYF
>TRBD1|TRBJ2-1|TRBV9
TGTGCCAGCAGCGTAGACCCCCTGGACAGGGCTATTGCCTACAATGAGCAGTTCTTC
CASSVDPLDRAIAYNEQFF
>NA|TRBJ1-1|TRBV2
TGTGCCAGCAGTGATTCTGCGCCTCCAGAAGCTTTCTTT
CASSDSAPPEAFF
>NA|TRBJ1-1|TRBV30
TGTGCCTGGAGTGGACGGTTTGAAGCTTTCTTT
CAWSGRFEAFF
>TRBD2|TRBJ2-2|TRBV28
TGTGCCAGCTATCCGGGACTAGCGGGGGGGGAGCTGTTTTTT
CASYPGLAGGELFF